A single T cell receptor beta chain is shown here with its context. Its antigen is not identified. CDR3 size: 13 residues. V shed 6 bases and J 14 bases; nucleotides not matched to a gene: 12. Clones were read by immunoSEQ multiplex PCR, and TCRdb kept only the in-frame ones, dropping some. The data show 80,000 to 100,000 clones, roughly 86% seen once. This entry comes from a study of T cell responses to AZD1222 COVID-19 vaccine. Study results and limitations: Vaccine-associated CD4 TCRs spanned spike, dominant at 160-218 and 743-854. Clonal diversity was possibly underestimated, and white British individuals and females predominated among donors. Repertoires were collected only later (after the peak T cell response had occurred).

Sequencing used peripheral blood, obtained on day 0 of AZD1222 vaccination. This TCR derives from an adult in good health. The chain carries TRBV12-3 or TRBV12-4 and TRBJ1-4; 7 positions match TRBD1. CDR3 in amino acids: CASSPQTGLALFF. CDR3 DNA: TGTGCCAGCAGCCCACAGACAGGGCTTGCGCTGTTTTTT.